This T cell receptor beta chain was retrieved from a study of T cell responses to AZD1222 COVID-19 vaccine. Across the whole study: Whether given at about 4 or about 12 weeks, second doses were pooled.

Germline V CDR1 and CDR2: SGHTA, FQGNSA. The CDR3 spans 14 residues. V trimming: 3 bases; J trimming: 1 base; junction bases outside the gene matches: 2. Data came from immunoSEQ multiplex PCR; TCRdb stores just in-frame clones and leaves some out. Altogether roughly 160,000 clones are present, 85% to 90% being singletons, with the ten largest covering more than 5.5%. Turning to this clone: The antigen remains unidentified.

Findings and caveats of the study: Most donors were white British, females outnumbered males, and clonal diversity was possibly underestimated. Per reports, nearly half of all spike-specific TCRs target regions that are unmutated in variants. Without day 14 samples, only post-peak T cell repertoires were studied.

The sequence was collected from an adult in good health. V and J are TRBV7-2 and TRBJ1-1; 7 bases map to TRBD1. This specimen was peripheral blood, taken on day 0 of AZD1222 vaccination. The CDR3 region is CASSLDRRNTEAFF. For the CDR3, the DNA is TGTGCCAGCAGCTTGGACAGGCGGAACACTGAAGCTTTCTTT.